These 16 T cell receptor beta chains originate from one sample sequenced in a study of metastatic and nonmetastatic thyroid tumors. Each patient went into thyroid surgery without having received any treatment. TCRdb recomputed clones from the PCR reads via MiXCR. The sample lists 11,000 to 15,000 clones; 12% were seen once. The sequencing input was blood. Receptor source: a female donor with papillary thyroid cancer or a benign thyroid nodule (not recorded which). Some clones in this sample may be carry-over from other donors' samples.

This clone was counted at least ten times. The rearrangement links TRBV20-1 to TRBJ2-1, with 10 bases aligning to TRBD2. With V trimmed by 5 bases and J by 6 bases, 7 bases remained unmatched. The germline gives CDR1 DFQATT, CDR2 SNEGSKA (reference sequence). The CDR3 extends over 14 amino acids. This CDR3 is CSAASGSGGNEQFF. In DNA form, the CDR3 reads TGCAGTGCTGCTAGCGGGAGTGGAGGCAATGAGCAGTTCTTC.

This clone was recorded a few times. One base away lies a much larger clone, so this may be a sequencing read error. The V gene is TRBV7-9, the J gene TRBJ2-5; D gene unclear. From germline, CDR1 is SEHNR and CDR2 FQNEAQ (reference sequence). Trimming removed 4 bases from V and 3 bases from J, with 9 bases in between. The CDR3 extends over 13 amino acids. This CDR3 is CASSSNSEETQYF. CDR3 DNA sequence: TGTGCCAGCAGCTCAAACAGTGAAGAGACCCAGTACTTC.

The CDR3, as DNA: TGTGCCAGCAGCAAAGACCAAGTCACTGAAGCTTTCTTT. It specifies CASSKDQVTEAFF. The chain joins TRBV7-9 to TRBJ1-1; unclear D gene. The CDR3 runs 13 residues. Per germline, CDR1 SEHNR and CDR2 FQNEAQ (reference sequence). Between the trimmed V and J ends, which lost 5 bases and 4 bases, there was a span of 11 bases.

This clone has a count of ten or more. This chain uses TRBV7-9 with TRBJ2-3; 11 nucleotides line up with TRBD2. This CDR3 contains 17 residues. With V trimmed by 2 bases and J by 8 bases, 12 bases remained unmatched. From germline, CDR1 is SEHNR and CDR2 FQNEAQ (reference sequence). Here the CDR3 reads CASSLWTSGPTGGTQYF. CDR3 nucleotides: TGTGCCAGCAGCTTATGGACTAGCGGGCCGACTGGGGGTACGCAGTATTTT.

V gene TRBV18 combines with J gene TRBJ1-5; no firm D call. The CDR3 is 14 residues long. The ends were cut back, 3 bases at V and 7 bases at J, with 13 bases in the middle. CDR1 is KGHSH, CDR2 LQKENI, per germline. This CDR3 is CASSPRVDLQPQHF. CDR3 bases: TGTGCCAGCTCACCGCGGGTTGATCTACAGCCCCAGCATTTT. Using reference TRBV18 and TRBJ1-5 for the parts outside the CDR3, the full variable domain is NAGVMQNPRHLVRRRGQEARLRCSPMKGHSHVYWYRQLPEEGLKFMVYLQKENIIDESGMPKERFSAEFPKEGPSILRIQQVVRGDSAAYFCASSPRVDLQPQHFGDGTRLSIL.

This clone has just one count. The chain couples TRBV30 to TRBJ1-2; possible D gene TRBD1, 6 bases. Germline lookup yields CDR1 GTSNPN and CDR2 SVGIG (reference sequence). The CDR3 loop spans 15 amino acids. V lost 0 bases and J lost 0, with 11 bases in between. CDR3 residues: CAWSVRQDTNYGYTF. CDR3 sequence (DNA): TGTGCCTGGAGTGTTCGACAGGATACTAACTATGGCTACACCTTC.

Ten or more counts support this clone. The junction departs from germline at one end; a sequencing error may be responsible. The chain couples TRBV6-1 to TRBJ2-7, with 8 bases lining up with TRBD1. CDR1 is MNHNS and CDR2 is SASEGT in the germline V gene. The CDR3 is 15 residues long. In DNA form, the CDR3 reads TGCGCCAGCAGTGATGAAGGACAGGGCTCCTACGAGCAGTACTTC. Protein product: CASSDEGQGSYEQYF.

A few counts support this clone. The rearrangement links TRBV28 to TRBJ1-5; 8 bases map to TRBD1. Per the germline V gene, CDR1 is MDHEN and CDR2 is SYDVKM. Trimming removed 2 bases from V and 6 bases from J; junction bases left unmatched: 9. The CDR3 has 16 amino acids. As DNA, the CDR3 is TGTGCCAGCAGTTTAGTGGCAGGGGGCTGTAGTCAGCCCCAGCATTTT. Its protein product is CASSLVAGGCSQPQHF.

This clone showed up just a few times. This chain connects TRBV6-1 to TRBJ1-3; D unresolved. Per the germline V gene, CDR1 is MNHNS and CDR2 is SASEGT. This CDR3 spans 13 amino acids. V was cut by 6 bases and J by 4 bases, with 10 bases left in between. CDR3 sequence: CASRAVVGNTIYF. The CDR3 DNA reads as TGTGCCAGCAGGGCCGTAGTCGGAAACACCATATATTTT.

This clone has more than one count but fewer than ten. The V call is TRBV6-2 or TRBV6-3, the J call TRBJ1-1, with D tentatively TRBD1 (5 bases). The CDR3 has 16 residues. The V end lost 0 bases, the J end lost 7 bases, and 18 bases lay between the germline ends. From germline, CDR1 is MNHEY and CDR2 SVGEGT. CDR3 sequence: CASSYSIMGTGNEAFF. DNA for the CDR3: TGTGCCAGCAGTTACTCGATTATGGGGACGGGAAATGAAGCTTTCTTT.

This clone is medium-sized by share. The chain uses TRBV12-3 or TRBV12-4 and TRBJ2-1, with TRBD2 matching 14 bases. Trimming removed 4 bases from V and 4 bases from J; junction bases left unmatched: 9. CDR3 length: 18 residues. Here the CDR3 reads CASSSPSRTSGRYNEQFF. CDR3 in DNA: TGTGCCAGCAGTTCGCCCTCAAGGACTAGCGGGAGGTACAATGAGCAGTTCTTC.

This clone has at least ten counts. V and J are TRBV5-1 and TRBJ2-6; 12 nucleotides agree with TRBD1. Germline V lookup: CDR1 SGHRS, CDR2 YFSETQ. V dropped 1 base and J dropped 2; count of bases not matched to a gene: 4. This CDR3 comprises 18 residues. This CDR3 is CASSLFGTGGTGANVLTF. In DNA form, the CDR3 reads TGCGCCAGCAGCTTGTTTGGGACAGGGGGCACTGGGGCCAACGTCCTGACTTTC.

The chain has TRBV5-1 and TRBJ2-7, with D possibly being TRBD2 (5 bases). CDR1 is SGHRS, CDR2 YFSETQ, per germline. This CDR3 spans 14 amino acids. V was clipped by 2 bases and J by 2 bases, with 11 bases between them. CDR3 in DNA: TGCGCCAGCAGCTTAGGTCCGGGGACCTACGAGCAGTACTTC. Translated, it gives CASSLGPGTYEQYF.

This clone appeared many times. The chain carries TRBV20-1 and TRBJ2-7; 11 bases match TRBD2. V dropped 2 bases and J dropped 6; count of bases not matched to a gene: 9. Germline CDR1 reads DFQATT; CDR2 reads SNEGSKA (reference sequence). CDR3 length: 15 amino acids. CDR3 sequence reads: CSARLGTSGLGEQYF. The CDR3 region has the DNA TGCAGTGCTAGACTCGGGACTAGCGGCCTCGGCGAGCAGTACTTC.

This clone was detected ten times or more. DNA for the CDR3: TGTGCCAGCAGCGCGCCGGGACTAGCGGGGAACAATGAGCAGTTCTTC. Its protein product is CASSAPGLAGNNEQFF. The chain uses TRBV2 and TRBJ2-1, with TRBD2 matching over 13 bases. The CDR3 runs to 16 residues. With 6 bases clipped from V and 5 bases from J, the junction kept 7 bases outside the gene matches. Germline values: CDR1 SNHLY, CDR2 FYNNEI.

This clone was seen repeatedly, ten times or more. Just one base apart from a much larger clone, this may be a read error. J is TRBJ2-3 and V is TRBV27; 7 bases match TRBD1. In germline, CDR1 is MNHEY, CDR2 SMNVEV (reference sequence). With V trimmed by 4 bases and J by 5 bases, 9 bases remained unmatched. The CDR3 totals 15 residues. The CDR3: CASSSTGQAIDTQYF. The CDR3 bases are TGTGCCAGCAGTTCAACCGGACAGGCCATAGATACGCAGTATTTT.